Here is one TCR beta chain with its context. With V trimmed by 0 bases and J by 1 base, 4 bases remained unmatched. CDR1 and CDR2 from the germline V gene are LNHNV and YYDKDF (reference sequence). The CDR3 is 16 residues long. As handled by the study authors: Reference gene primers were amplified, and this amplification served to estimate nucleated cell counts. Produced via immunoSEQ multiplex PCR; TCRdb's table is partial and in-frame only. That table gives V, J and clone size, and the DNA gave D and trimming. Among some 120,000 clones listed, approximately 82% were seen once. This entry is derived from a study of blood T cell repertoires in COVID-19. As for the study in general: Nucleic acid was either cDNA or gDNA, and it came from T cells, B-cell-depleted T cells, or PBMCs.

This receptor was obtained from a man aged 80 or over with active or convalescent COVID-19. Input material: peripheral blood. This chain uses TRBV15 with TRBJ2-3; 7 bases line up with TRBD1. CDR3 in amino acids: CATSRDKGAGTDTQYF. The CDR3, as DNA: TGTGCCACCAGCAGAGATAAGGGGGCGGGCACAGATACGCAGTATTTT.